A single sample gave rise to the 7 T cell receptor beta chains below, sequenced in a study of T cells in Graves' hyperthyroidism and ophthalmopathy. It was RNA transcripts that yielded the amplified TCR beta CDR3 regions. Primed by the HTBI set, a first-round RT-PCR was run on the TCR CDR3. TCRdb analysed the multiplex PCR reads with MiXCR anew, one entry per CDR3 protein. The data hold about 520,000 distinct CDR3 sequences, with 24% observed a single time. Sequenced sample: blood. These receptors were taken from a woman aged 25-40 years with Graves' ophthalmopathy.

This clonotype showed up just a few times. This chain uses TRBV6-1 with TRBJ1-5, with TRBD1 matching over 9 bases. The CDR3 totals 15 residues. Trimming at V came to 5 bases and at J to 5 bases, leaving 7 bases not matched to a gene. The germline CDR1 and CDR2 sequences are MNHNS and SASEGT. The CDR3 here is CASSPPRQGDQPQHF. The CDR3 coding sequence is TGTGCCAGCAGTCCTCCCCGACAGGGGGATCAGCCCCAGCATTTT.

This clonotype was counted at least ten times. V and J are TRBV7-2 and TRBJ1-1, with D possibly matching TRBD1 (5 bases). This CDR3 contains 15 residues. The V gene's germline CDR1 is SGHTA and CDR2 FQGNSA. V was cut by 1 base and J by 7 bases, with 16 bases left in between. The CDR3 nucleotides are TGTGCCAGCAGCTTAGTTGGGGTAGGACAAAGTGAAGCTTTCTTT. Residues: CASSLVGVGQSEAFF.

This clonotype showed up many times. The chain uses TRBV6-5 and TRBJ2-7; D gene unclear. The CDR3 consists of 14 residues. Germline lookup yields CDR1 MNHEY and CDR2 SVGAGI. With 0 bases removed from V and 1 base from J, the gap between germline ends came to 7 bases. CDR3 sequence (DNA): TGTGCCAGCAGTTACTCGTCGGATTCCTACGAGCAGTACTTC. Translated, it gives CASSYSSDSYEQYF.

This clonotype was detected ten times or more. This chain links TRBV2 with TRBJ2-7; 11 nucleotides line up with TRBD1. Trimming at V came to 11 bases and at J to 6 bases, leaving 12 bases not matched to a gene. CDR3 length: 14 residues. CDR1 SNHLY and CDR2 FYNNEI come from the germline V gene. CDR3 sequence reads: CAVLNRDRGSEQYF. CDR3 bases: TGTGCCGTGCTTAACCGGGACAGGGGGTCCGAGCAGTACTTC. The variable domain in full, completed from reference TRBV2 and TRBJ2-7, reads EPEVTQTPSHQVTQMGQEVILRCVPISNHLYFYWYRQILGQKVEFLVSFYNNEISEKSEIFDDQFSVERPDGSNFTLKIRSTKLEDSAMYFCAVLNRDRGSEQYFGPGTRLTVT.

In this sample, this clonotype turned up many times. The chain combines TRBV7-2 with TRBJ2-7; D is uncertain. Trimming removed 1 base at V and 0 bases at J, with 13 bases between. This CDR3 spans 16 amino acids. Per germline, CDR1 SGHTA and CDR2 FQGNSA. The CDR3 nucleotides are TGTGCCAGCAGCTTAGGCTATGCCACTGGCTCCTACGAGCAGTACTTC. Protein: CASSLGYATGSYEQYF. Supplemented by reference TRBV7-2 and TRBJ2-7, the full variable domain reads GAGVSQSPSNKVTEKGKDVELRCDPISGHTALYWYRQSLGQGLEFLIYFQGNSAPDKSGLPSDRFSAERTGGSVSTLTIQRTQQEDSAVYLCASSLGYATGSYEQYFGPGTRLTVT.

This chain uses TRBV6-1 with TRBJ1-2; 7 nucleotides align to TRBD1. This CDR3 has 16 amino acids. Trimming took 1 base from V and 4 from J; bases not matched to a gene: 9. The germline CDR1 and CDR2 sequences are MNHNS and SASEGT. The CDR3 protein is CASSEDFDEGAYGYTF. The CDR3 DNA follows: TGTGCCAGCAGTGAAGATTTCGATGAGGGGGCCTATGGCTACACCTTC.

The table lists this clonotype with many counts. V gene TRBV12-3 or TRBV12-4 combines with J gene TRBJ1-1, with D maybe TRBD1 (6 bases). The CDR3 contains 14 residues. The V and J ends lost 7 bases and 1 base respectively, with 13 bases between them. The CDR3 spells CASTGTLTNTEAFF. CDR3 DNA: TGTGCCAGCACCGGGACACTAACGAACACTGAAGCTTTCTTT.